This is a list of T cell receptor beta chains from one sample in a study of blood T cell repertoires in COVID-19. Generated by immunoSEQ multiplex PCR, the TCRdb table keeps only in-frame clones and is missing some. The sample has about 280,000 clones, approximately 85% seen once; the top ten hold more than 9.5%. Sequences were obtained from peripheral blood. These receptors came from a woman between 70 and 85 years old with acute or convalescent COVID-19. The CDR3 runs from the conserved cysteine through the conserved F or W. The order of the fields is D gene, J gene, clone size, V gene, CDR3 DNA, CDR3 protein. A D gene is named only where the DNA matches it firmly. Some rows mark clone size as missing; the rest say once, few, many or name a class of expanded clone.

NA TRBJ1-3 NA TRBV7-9 TGTGCCAGCTCTGGGGGGTCCGGCACTGGAAACACCATATATTTT CASSGGSGTGNTIYF
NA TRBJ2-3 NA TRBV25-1 TGTGCCAGCAGTGAACAGGGGCCCGCTAGCACAGATACGCAGTATTTT CASSEQGPASTDTQYF
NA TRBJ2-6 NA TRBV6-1 TGTGCCAGCAGTGAAGCACCGGTATCTGGGGCCAACGTCCTGACTTTC CASSEAPVSGANVLTF
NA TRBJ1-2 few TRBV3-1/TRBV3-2 TGTGCCAGCAGCCAAGAGACAGGCTATGGCTACACCTTC CASSQETGYGYTF
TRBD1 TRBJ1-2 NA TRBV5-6 TGTGCCAGCAGCCGCCAAGGACAGGGGTACTATGGCTACACCTTC CASSRQGQGYYGYTF
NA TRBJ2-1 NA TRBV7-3 TGTGCCAGCAGCCCGACAGGTGCTCGGGAGCAGTTCTTC CASSPTGAREQFF
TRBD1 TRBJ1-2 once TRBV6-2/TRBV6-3 TGTGCCAGCAGCATTCCGTCGGGCCGTTCAGGGGGTGGTGGCTACACCTTC CASSIPSGRSGGGGYTF
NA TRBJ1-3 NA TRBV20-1 TGCAGTGCTAGTCTGGACAGCTCTGGAAACACCATATATTTT CSASLDSSGNTIYF
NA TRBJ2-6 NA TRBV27 TGTGCCAGCAGTTTTCAACCAGCTGGGGCCAACGTCCTGACTTTC CASSFQPAGANVLTF
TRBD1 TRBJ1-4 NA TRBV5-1 TGCGCCAGCAAGGGGACAGGGGGGAGTAATGAAAAACTGTTTTTT CASKGTGGSNEKLFF
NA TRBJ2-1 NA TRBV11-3 TGTGCCAGCAGCTCCACGAGGATGGACAATGAGCAGTTCTTC CASSSTRMDNEQFF
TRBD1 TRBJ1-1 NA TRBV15 TGTGCCACCAGCAGACCCCGGACAGGGAGGGGAGCTTTCTTT CATSRPRTGRGAFF
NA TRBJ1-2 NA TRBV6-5 TGTGCCTCCTATGGGTCGGGTTACGGTGGCTACACCTTC CASYGSGYGGYTF
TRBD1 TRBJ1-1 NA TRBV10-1 TGCGCCAGCAGTACAAACTACAGGGGCACTGAAGCTTTCTTT CASSTNYRGTEAFF
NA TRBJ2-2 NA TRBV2 TGTGCCAGCAGTGACCAGGGAACGAACACCGGGGAGCTGTTTTTT CASSDQGTNTGELFF
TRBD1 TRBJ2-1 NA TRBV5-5 TGTGCCAGCAGCCGACCGGGGACAGGGGGTTGGAGCAATGAGCAGTTCTTC CASSRPGTGGWSNEQFF
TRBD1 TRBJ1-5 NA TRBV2 TGTGCCAGCAGACGCGAACAGGGGTTCGGTCAGCCCCAGCATTTT CASRREQGFGQPQHF
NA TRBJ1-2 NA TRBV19 TGTGCCAGCAGCAGGGCTAACTATGGCTACACCTTC CASSRANYGYTF
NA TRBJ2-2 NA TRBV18 TGTGCCAGCTCACCACGGGAGGGGGCGAACACCGGGGAGCTGTTTTTT CASSPREGANTGELFF
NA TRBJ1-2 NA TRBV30 TGTGCCCACTACAGGGAATCCGGTGGCTACACCTTC CAHYRESGGYTF
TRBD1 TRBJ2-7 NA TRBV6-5 TGTGCCAGCTCCCCGGGACAGGATTACTTATACGAGCAGTACTTC CASSPGQDYLYEQYF
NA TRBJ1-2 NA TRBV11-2 TGTGCCAGCAGCTCGGGGGGTGTCTATGGCTACACCTTC CASSSGGVYGYTF
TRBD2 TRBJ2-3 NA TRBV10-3 TGTGCCATCAGTGCTCCGACTAGCGGGGACACAGATACGCAGTATTTT CAISAPTSGDTDTQYF
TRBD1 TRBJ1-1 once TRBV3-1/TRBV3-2 TGTGCCAGCAGCCAATATCCCCTTAGGGACAGGGGCACTGAAGCTTTCTTT CASSQYPLRDRGTEAFF
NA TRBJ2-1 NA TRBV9 TGTGCCAGCAGCGTCTCCACAGCTGGCTCCTACAATGAGCAGTTCTTC CASSVSTAGSYNEQFF
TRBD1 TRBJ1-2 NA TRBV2 TGTGCCAGCAGTCCCAGGGGGGATGGCTACACCTTC CASSPRGDGYTF
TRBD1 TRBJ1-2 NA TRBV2 TGTGCCAGCAGGGCACAGGGGACGAACTATGGCTACACCTTC CASRAQGTNYGYTF
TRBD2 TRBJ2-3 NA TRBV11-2 TGTGCCAGCAGCCGGGGGGGCTCGTCCACAGATACGCAGTATTTT CASSRGGSSTDTQYF
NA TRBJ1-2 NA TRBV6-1 TGTGCCAGCAGTGATTTTATTAACTATGGCTACACCTTC CASSDFINYGYTF
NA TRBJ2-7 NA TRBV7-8 TGTGCCAGCAGCTCTGGGACAAACGAGCAGTACTTC CASSSGTNEQYF
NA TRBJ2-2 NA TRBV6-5 TGTGCCAGCATCATCCCGGAGGGCACCGGGGAGCTGTTTTTT CASIIPEGTGELFF
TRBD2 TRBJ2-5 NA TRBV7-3 TGTGCCAGCAGCTTAACTAGCGGGAGCCAAGAGACCCAGTACTTC CASSLTSGSQETQYF
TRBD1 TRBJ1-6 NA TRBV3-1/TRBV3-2 TGTGCCAGCTCCGGGACAGGGAGGTCACCCCTCCACTTT CASSGTGRSPLHF
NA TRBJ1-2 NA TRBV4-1 TGCGCCAGCAGCCCCCCTGGAGGGTACTATGGCTACACCTTC CASSPPGGYYGYTF
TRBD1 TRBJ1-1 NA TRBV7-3 TGTGCCAGCAGCCCACACGGGACAGAGAACACTGAAGCTTTCTTT CASSPHGTENTEAFF
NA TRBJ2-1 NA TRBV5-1 TGCGCCAGCAGCTTGGTCTCAGGTCGGCGTCACTACAATGAGCAGTTCTTC CASSLVSGRRHYNEQFF
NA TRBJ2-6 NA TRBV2 TGTGCCAGCAGTGCCACAGGGTCTGGGGCCAACGTCCTGACTTTC CASSATGSGANVLTF
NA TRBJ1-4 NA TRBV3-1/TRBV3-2 TGTGCCAGCAGCCCCGGGGGGGAAAAACTGTTTTTT CASSPGGEKLFF
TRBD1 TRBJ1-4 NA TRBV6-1 TGTGCCAGCAGTGAGACAGGGGGCAAAGAAAAACTGTTTTTT CASSETGGKEKLFF
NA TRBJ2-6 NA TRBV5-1 TGCGCCAGCAGCTTGGCCGCCTCCCCTCAGGGGGCCAACGTCCTGACTTTC CASSLAASPQGANVLTF
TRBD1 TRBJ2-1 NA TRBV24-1 TGTGCCACCAGTGACACAGGGACAGCTTACAATGAGCAGTTCTTC CATSDTGTAYNEQFF
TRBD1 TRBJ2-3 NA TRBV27 TGTGCCAGCAGAACCACAGGGGTGGATACGCAGTATTTT CASRTTGVDTQYF
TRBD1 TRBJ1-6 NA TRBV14 TGTGCCAGCAGCCAAGGCAGGGGGTATTCACCCCTCCACTTT CASSQGRGYSPLHF
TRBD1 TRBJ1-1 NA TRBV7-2 TGTGCCAGCAGCTTAGTCAGGACAGGGGGCCTTAACACTGAAGCTTTCTTT CASSLVRTGGLNTEAFF
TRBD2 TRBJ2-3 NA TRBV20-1 TGCAGTGCTAGTGCAAGTAGCGGGGGGGGCACAGATACGCAGTATTTT CSASASSGGGTDTQYF
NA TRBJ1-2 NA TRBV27 TGTGCCAGCAGTCCTCCCGGGGGTCTGGAGAACTATGGCTACACCTTC CASSPPGGLENYGYTF
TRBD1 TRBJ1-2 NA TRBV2 TGTGCCAGCAGTCCGGGACAGGGAGCTAACTATGGCTACACCTTC CASSPGQGANYGYTF
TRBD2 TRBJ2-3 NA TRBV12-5 TGTGCTAGTGGGATGGGACTAGCGGGGCATACAGATACGCAGTATTTT CASGMGLAGHTDTQYF
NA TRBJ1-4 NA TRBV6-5 TGTGCCAGCAGTTACTCAAGGGGGTTTAATGAAAAACTGTTTTTT CASSYSRGFNEKLFF
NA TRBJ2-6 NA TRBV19 TGTGCCAGTAGTCGGGGGACAGCTGGGGCCAACGTCCTGACTTTC CASSRGTAGANVLTF
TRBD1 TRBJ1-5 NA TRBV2 TGTGCCAGCACTCCGACAGGGCAGACCCAGCCCCAGCATTTT CASTPTGQTQPQHF
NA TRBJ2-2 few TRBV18 TGTGCCAGCTCACCGCAACCTCACGGAGGCCCCGGGGAGCTGTTTTTT CASSPQPHGGPGELFF
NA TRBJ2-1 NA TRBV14 TGTGCCAGCAGCCAGGGGCTCGTTTGGTTCTTC CASSQGLVWFF
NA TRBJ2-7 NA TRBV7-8 TGTGCCAGCAGCTGGGGGGGCCTCTACGAGCAGTACTTC CASSWGGLYEQYF
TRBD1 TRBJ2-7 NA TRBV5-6 TGTGCCAGCAGCTTGGTGGGCCAGGGGGCTCGGGACGAGCAGTACTTC CASSLVGQGARDEQYF
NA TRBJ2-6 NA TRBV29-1 TGCAGCGTCGCCCGGGACACCGACTCTGGGGCCAACGTCCTGACTTTC CSVARDTDSGANVLTF
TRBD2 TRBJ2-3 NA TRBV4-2 TGTGCCAGCAGCCAAGGAGCGGGGGCCACAGATACGCAGTATTTT CASSQGAGATDTQYF
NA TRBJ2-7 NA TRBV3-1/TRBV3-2 TGTGCCAGCGTGCCCCAGGGGCGATCCTACGAGCAGTACTTC CASVPQGRSYEQYF
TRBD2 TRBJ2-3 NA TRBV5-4 TGTGCCAGCAGCTTACGACTAGCGGGGGGGTTTGGCACAGATACGCAGTATTTT CASSLRLAGGFGTDTQYF
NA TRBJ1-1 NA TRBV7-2 TGTGCCAGCAGCTCCACAGGCTTCCGAGCTTTCTTT CASSSTGFRAFF